These 17 T cell receptor beta chains share one sample of origin, sequenced in a study of blood T cell repertoires in COVID-19. The data were produced by immunoSEQ multiplex PCR, yet TCRdb's version contains in-frame clones alone and is incomplete. The table lists some 170,000 clones, roughly three quarters of them singletons. What was sequenced was peripheral blood. The source is a woman in her forties or fifties with active or convalescent COVID-19.

V and J are TRBV5-4 and TRBJ2-7, with a tentative D call TRBD1 (7 bases). V was cut by 1 base and J by 7 bases, with 18 bases left in between. The germline CDR1 and CDR2 sequences are SGHNT and YYREEE (reference sequence). The CDR3 runs to 15 residues. The CDR3 DNA follows: TGTGCCAGCAGCTTGAAACCAGGGGGGATTTTGGAGCAGTACTTC. The encoded protein is CASSLKPGGILEQYF.

The chain joins TRBV9 to TRBJ2-1; D might be TRBD2 (6 bases). Trimming shortened V by 0 bases and J by 3 bases, and 10 bases separated the two germline ends. The CDR3 runs to 15 residues. CDR1 SGDLS and CDR2 YYNGEE come from the germline V gene. The CDR3 region has the DNA TGTGCCAGCAGCGTAGTAGGCGGGAACTACAATGAGCAGTTCTTC. It codes for CASSVVGGNYNEQFF.

This chain joins TRBV6-5 and TRBJ2-5; D might be TRBD2 (6 bases). Per the germline V gene, CDR1 is MNHEY and CDR2 is SVGAGI. The CDR3 is 11 residues long. V shed 3 bases and J shed 7 bases, with 6 bases lying between them. In DNA, the CDR3 is TGTGCCAGCAGTTATAGCGGGACCCAGTACTTC. Translating it yields CASSYSGTQYF.

The chain couples TRBV5-1 to TRBJ1-1; 8 bases map to TRBD1. Per germline, CDR1 SGHRS and CDR2 YFSETQ. The ends lost 4 bases at V and 1 base at J; junction bases unmatched: 3. The CDR3 loop spans 14 amino acids. The CDR3 DNA reads TGCGCCAGCAGCGAGGGACAGGCGAACACTGAAGCTTTCTTT. Translation gives CASSEGQANTEAFF.

V and J are TRBV7-3 and TRBJ2-3; 13 bases match TRBD2. There are 17 residues in the CDR3. Germline V gene sequence: CDR1 SGHTA, CDR2 FQGTGA. J gave up 6 bases and V 4 bases, and 10 bases lay outside the gene matches. DNA for the CDR3: TGTGCCAGCAGCTCGCCACTAGCGGGAGGGCCAAAGGATACGCAGTATTTT. It yields the protein CASSSPLAGGPKDTQYF. The whole variable domain, remainder taken from reference TRBV7-3 and TRBJ2-3, is GAGVSQTPSNKVTEKGKYVELRCDPISGHTALYWYRQSLGQGPEFLIYFQGTGAADDSGLPNDRFFAVRPEGSVSTLKIQRTERGDSAVYLCASSSPLAGGPKDTQYFGPGTRLTVL.

The chain has TRBV30 and TRBJ2-7; D may be TRBD2 (7 bases). Germline V CDR1 and CDR2: GTSNPN, SVGIG (reference sequence). This CDR3 is built from 15 residues. The V gene lost 0 bases and the J gene lost 5 bases, with 17 bases spanning the gap. For the CDR3, the DNA is TGTGCCTGGAGTGTACCGAGGGGGGGGCCTAACGAGCAGTACTTC. Its translation: CAWSVPRGGPNEQYF.

This clone is a singleton in its sample. This chain uses TRBV29-1 with TRBJ2-3, with 7 positions matching TRBD1. The V and J ends lost 8 bases and 5 bases, in that order; junction bases with no gene match: 7. The CDR3 runs to 12 residues. Germline V CDR1 and CDR2: SQVTM, ANQGSEA. The CDR3: CSLRQGKDTQYF. As DNA, the CDR3 is TGCAGCCTCCGACAGGGCAAAGATACGCAGTATTTT.

The rearrangement uses TRBV29-1 and TRBJ1-1, with 9 bases that match TRBD1. Per the germline V gene, CDR1 is SQVTM and CDR2 is ANQGSEA. V shed 4 bases and J 0 bases; nucleotides not matched to a gene: 0. The CDR3 runs to 13 residues. CDR3 DNA: TGCAGCGTTGGGACAGGGGTGAACACTGAAGCTTTCTTT. This codes for CSVGTGVNTEAFF. The whole variable domain, remainder taken from reference TRBV29-1 and TRBJ1-1, is SAVISQKPSRDICQRGTSLTIQCQVDSQVTMMFWYRQQPGQSLTLIATANQGSEATYESGFVIDKFPISRPNLTFSTLTVSNMSPEDSSIYLCSVGTGVNTEAFFGQGTRLTVV.

This chain joins TRBV6-5 and TRBJ1-5; weak D call: TRBD1 (6 bases). The V end lost 8 bases, the J end lost 4 bases, and 12 bases lay between the germline ends. The CDR3 runs 13 residues. CDR1 is MNHEY and CDR2 is SVGAGI in the germline V gene. CDR3 DNA sequence: TGTGCCAGCCATTCCACAGGGAATCAGCCCCAGCATTTT. Its protein product is CASHSTGNQPQHF.

J is TRBJ2-1 and V is TRBV19; D is unresolved. The length of the CDR3 is 12 residues. With 5 bases removed from V and 9 bases from J, the gap between germline ends came to 11 bases. Germline CDR1 and CDR2: LNHDA and SQIVND (reference sequence). The CDR3: CASSRHQSEQFF. CDR3 DNA sequence: TGTGCCAGTAGTCGACACCAGAGTGAGCAGTTCTTC.

This clone was found a few times. This rearrangement joins TRBV7-8 to TRBJ1-6; no clear D. Trimming took 8 bases from V and 0 from J, leaving 11 bases between them. The CDR3 extends over 15 amino acids. Germline V CDR1 and CDR2: SGHVS, FQNEAQ. The CDR3 loop reads CASRLGSSYNSPLHF. The CDR3, as DNA: TGTGCCAGCCGATTGGGGAGCTCCTATAATTCACCCCTCCACTTT.

As regards this clone: Other DNA sequences from this sample encode an identical CDR3 as well. As DNA, the CDR3 is TGTGCCACCAGCAGAGGAGGGGGTTCCTACGAGCAGTACTTC. Translated: CATSRGGGSYEQYF. V is TRBV15 and J is TRBJ2-7, with D perhaps matching TRBD1 (6 bases). Between the trimmed V and J ends, which lost 1 base and 1 base, there was a span of 8 bases. Germline-derived CDR1 and CDR2 are LNHNV and YYDKDF (reference sequence). The CDR3 is made up of 14 amino acids.

This sequence joins TRBV30 and TRBJ1-1, with D perhaps matching TRBD1 (5 bases). Looked up from germline, CDR1 is GTSNPN and CDR2 is SVGIG (reference sequence). This CDR3 has 14 amino acids. V dropped 5 bases and J dropped 0 bases, with 13 bases sitting between them. The CDR3 coding sequence is TGTGCCTGGGGGCAGCTCAGGGTGAACACTGAAGCTTTCTTT. It specifies CAWGQLRVNTEAFF.

V and J are TRBV28 and TRBJ1-6; a possible D gene is TRBD1 (5 bases). This CDR3 spans 15 amino acids. With 3 bases removed from V and 7 bases from J, the gap between germline ends came to 13 bases. CDR1 MDHEN and CDR2 SYDVKM come from the germline V gene. CDR3 loop: CASSFWGDQNSPLHF. Here the CDR3 DNA reads TGTGCCAGCAGTTTCTGGGGGGACCAGAATTCACCCCTCCACTTT.

This clone came up many times. The chain is built from TRBV6-2 or TRBV6-3 and TRBJ1-5; 8 nucleotides line up with TRBD1. V shed 6 bases and J 4 bases; nucleotides not matched to a gene: 11. The CDR3 covers 16 residues. Germline V gives CDR1 MNHEY, CDR2 SVGEGT. CDR3 nucleotides: TGTGCCAGCAGCCCTATCCCAAACAGGGGGAATCAGCCCCAGCATTTT. Its translation is CASSPIPNRGNQPQHF.

The V and J genes are TRBV7-2 and TRBJ2-1; D unresolved. The V gene's germline CDR1 is SGHTA and CDR2 FQGNSA. The CDR3 runs to 16 residues. The V end was cut by 1 base, the J end by 5 bases, with 15 bases between. CDR3 DNA sequence: TGTGCCAGCAGCTTAGTTGCTCTTGAACTAAACAATGAGCAGTTCTTC. Translated, it gives CASSLVALELNNEQFF.

This clone was seen once. The rearrangement joins TRBV2 to TRBJ1-1; D gene uncertain. V was trimmed by 2 bases and J by 1 base, leaving 11 bases between them. The CDR3 is 15 residues long. Germline lookup yields CDR1 SNHLY and CDR2 FYNNEI. In DNA form, the CDR3 reads TGTGCCAGCAGTGAAATAGGGAGTTGGAACACTGAAGCTTTCTTT. This encodes CASSEIGSWNTEAFF. The whole variable domain, filled in from reference TRBV2 and TRBJ1-1, reads EPEVTQTPSHQVTQMGQEVILRCVPISNHLYFYWYRQILGQKVEFLVSFYNNEISEKSEIFDDQFSVERPDGSNFTLKIRSTKLEDSAMYFCASSEIGSWNTEAFFGQGTRLTVV.